The sequence of this T cell receptor beta chain was determined in a study of cytomegalovirus exposure and HLA in healthy donors. Study conclusions and caveats: In a later analysis, at a false discovery rate of 0.05, some 17,000 TCR beta sequences were associated with HLA alleles.

A remark on this clone: The target antigen is unknown.

Amplification used 60 Vbeta primers and 13 Jbeta primers. Here immunoSEQ multiplex PCR was the method, and the copy in TCRdb shows in-frame clones only, minus some. This sample has about 150,000 clones, with over 75% found just once. Germline loops: CDR1 SGHTA, CDR2 FQGTGA. The V gene end was trimmed by 2 bases and the J gene end by 8 bases; junction bases not matched to a gene: 4. The CDR3 has 15 amino acids. The sample consisted of PBMCs. The clonotype was recovered from a woman younger than 45 in good health and CMV-seronegative. The genes are TRBV7-3 and TRBJ2-1; the match to TRBD2 covers 12 bases. As DNA, the CDR3 is TGTGCCAGCAGCTTAGCTAGCGGGGGGGCCGATGAGCAGTTCTTC. Its translation is CASSLASGGADEQFF.